This TCR beta chain originates from a study of blood T cell repertoires in COVID-19. The data were produced by immunoSEQ multiplex PCR, yet TCRdb's version contains in-frame clones alone and is incomplete. Of about 53,000 clones in the sample, 82% were seen once. Germline trimming cut 3 bases from V and 0 bases from J; bases unmatched to any gene: 11. Germline assignment: CDR1 SGHRS and CDR2 YFSETQ. The CDR3 has 19 amino acids. The gene calls are TRBV5-1 and TRBJ2-4; 11 nucleotides align to TRBD2. Input material: peripheral blood. The TCR comes from a woman aged 55 to 70 with acute or convalescent COVID-19. CDR3 amino acids: CASSSNSLAGGLAKNIQYF. The DNA for the CDR3 is TGCGCCAGCAGCTCTAATTCTCTAGCGGGAGGACTAGCCAAAAACATTCAGTACTTC.